This TCR beta chain was sequenced for a study of T cell changes during pregnancy in multiple sclerosis. CDR1 is SGHVS, CDR2 FNYEAQ, per germline. The CDR3 is 15 residues long. V was clipped by 0 bases and J by 4 bases, with 10 bases between them. Generated by immunoSEQ multiplex PCR, the TCRdb table keeps only in-frame clones and is missing some. The sample carries over 75,000 clones, 85% to 95% recorded once. Sample: peripheral blood, taken in the first trimester of pregnancy. The receptor was derived from a female donor with multiple sclerosis, enrolled in a pregnancy study. V and J are TRBV7-6 and TRBJ1-5, with D possibly TRBD1 on 5 matching bases. The CDR3 reads CASSLAQGPNQPQHF. In nucleotides, the CDR3 is TGTGCCAGCAGCTTAGCTCAGGGCCCAAATCAGCCCCAGCATTTT.